These 18 T cell receptor beta chains were sequenced from one sample in a study of T cell repertoires in aging, cancer and after chemotherapy. TRB rearrangements spanning V, D and J were amplified using mixed TRB-A/B primers. In TCRdb, the multiplex PCR reads were re-called with MiXCR into one record per CDR3 protein. The profile shows 6,500 to 9,500 distinct CDR3 sequences, around 25% of them singletons. TCR beta rearrangements were amplified from peripheral blood genomic DNA. Specimen: blood. Receptors originate from a human donor with a blood cancer.

The V and J genes are TRBV4-2 and TRBJ1-1; 8 bases map to TRBD1. Per germline, CDR1 LGHNA and CDR2 YNFKEQ. Trimming took 4 bases from V and 3 from J; bases not matched to a gene: 13. This CDR3 region has 17 residues. The chain's CDR3 is CASSPPFRGRADTEAFF. The DNA for the CDR3 is TGTGCCAGCAGCCCGCCGTTCAGGGGGCGAGCGGACACTGAAGCTTTCTTT.

This chain's CDR3 is CASSRNNQPQHF. CDR3 nucleotides: TGTGCCAGCAGCCGCAACAATCAGCCCCAGCATTTT. The chain joins TRBV7-2 to TRBJ1-5; D is uncertain. The CDR3 is 12 residues long. Germline values: CDR1 SGHTA, CDR2 FQGNSA. Trimming left V 5 bases short and J 3 bases short, with 5 bases between.

This clonotype ranks as medium-sized. J is TRBJ2-6 and V is TRBV6-2 or TRBV6-3; D not certain. CDR3 length: 14 residues. Germline V gives CDR1 MNHEY, CDR2 SVGEGT. Trimming removed 2 bases at V and 3 bases at J, with 5 bases between. In DNA, the CDR3 is TGTGCCAGCAGTTACAGAGGTGGGGCCAACGTCCTGACTTTC. Translating gives CASSYRGGANVLTF.

J is TRBJ1-1 and V is TRBV19; D gene ambiguous. Looked up from germline, CDR1 is LNHDA and CDR2 is SQIVND (reference sequence). The CDR3 covers 14 residues. Trimming pared 4 bases from V and 1 base from J, leaving 10 bases between. The CDR3 here is CASSRGPRNTEAFF. The CDR3 DNA sequence: TGTGCCAGTAGTAGAGGGCCCAGGAACACTGAAGCTTTCTTT.

Within the sample, this clonotype is medium-sized. J is TRBJ2-1 and V is TRBV6-2 or TRBV6-3; D unresolved. Trimming pared 0 bases from V and 3 bases from J, leaving 6 bases between. Germline values: CDR1 MNHEY, CDR2 SVGEGT. The CDR3 has 14 residues. This chain's CDR3 is CASSYSGIYNEQFF. CDR3 nucleotide sequence: TGTGCCAGCAGTTACTCAGGGATCTACAATGAGCAGTTCTTC.

This clonotype appeared many times. The genes are TRBV20-1 and TRBJ1-2; D gene unclear. The CDR3 is 13 amino acids. Germline CDR1 DFQATT, CDR2 SNEGSKA (reference sequence). V shed 0 bases and J shed 3 bases, with 8 bases lying between them. The CDR3 DNA sequence: TGCAGTGCTAGAGATTCCGGCCACTATGGCTACACCTTC. Translating gives CSARDSGHYGYTF.

This clonotype was counted at least ten times. This chain links TRBV6-1 with TRBJ1-2; no definite D call. V was cut by 1 base and J by 8 bases, with 11 bases left in between. The CDR3 contains 13 residues. CDR1 and CDR2 from the germline V gene are MNHNS and SASEGT. The CDR3 coding sequence is TGTGCCAGCAGTGAAGTTGGGGATTGGGGCTACACCTTC. Translated: CASSEVGDWGYTF.

The genes are TRBV7-9 and TRBJ1-6; 7 bases are a match to TRBD1. The V segment lost 5 bases and the J segment 2 bases; nucleotides outside the gene matches: 3. There are 15 residues in the CDR3. Looked up from germline, CDR1 is SEHNR and CDR2 is FQNEAQ (reference sequence). The CDR3 loop is CASSPGTAYNSPLHF. As DNA, the CDR3 is TGTGCCAGCAGCCCCGGGACAGCCTATAATTCACCCCTCCACTTT.

The J gene is TRBJ2-2, the V gene TRBV28, with 7 bases lining up with TRBD1. The CDR3 is 16 amino acids. Trimming took 5 bases from V and 5 from J; bases not matched to a gene: 11. Germline V lookup: CDR1 MDHEN, CDR2 SYDVKM. For the CDR3, the DNA is TGTGCCAGCAGTCCCCCTCACAGGGGAAGGACCGGGGAGCTGTTTTTT. Translating it yields CASSPPHRGRTGELFF.

This clonotype is termed medium-sized (0.01 to 0.1%). The chain combines TRBV13 with TRBJ2-7; D is ambiguous. CDR3 size: 14 residues. V was shortened by 0 bases and J by 4 bases, with 10 bases between the two germline ends. Germline V gene sequence: CDR1 PRHDT, CDR2 FYEKMQ (reference sequence). The CDR3 DNA reads as TGTGCCAGCAGCTTAGGGGGCTTGCCTTACGAGCAGTACTTC. This encodes CASSLGGLPYEQYF.

This clonotype has just a few counts. The chain links TRBV6-1 to TRBJ1-5; tentative D call: TRBD1 (6 bases). This CDR3 spans 15 amino acids. The germline V gene has CDR1 MNHNS and CDR2 SASEGT. V gave up 7 bases and J gave up 2 bases, with 15 bases separating them. The CDR3: CASNPNRDGNQPQHF. The CDR3 DNA is TGTGCCAGCAATCCCAACAGGGACGGCAATCAGCCCCAGCATTTT.

This clonotype was seen a few times. The V and J genes are TRBV5-1 and TRBJ2-6; 8 bases align to TRBD1. The CDR3 runs 17 residues. Losses at the gene ends were 3 bases for V and 0 bases for J; bases not matched to a gene: 5. Germline V gene lookup returns CDR1 SGHRS and CDR2 YFSETQ. As DNA, the CDR3 is TGCGCCAGCAGCTGGACAGGGAGCGACTCTGGGGCCAACGTCCTGACTTTC. Translation gives CASSWTGSDSGANVLTF.

This clonotype has at least ten counts. The V call is TRBV5-4, the J call TRBJ2-1; 11 nucleotides line up with TRBD2. The V gene's germline CDR1 is SGHNT and CDR2 YYREEE (reference sequence). With V trimmed by 0 bases and J by 9 bases, 11 bases remained unmatched. This CDR3 is built from 17 residues. The CDR3 reads CASSLGLVAGGRSEQFF. In DNA, the CDR3 is TGTGCCAGCAGCTTGGGGCTCGTAGCGGGGGGGCGTAGTGAGCAGTTCTTC.

As regards this clonotype: This may arise from a read error, as a much more abundant clone is one base away. This chain joins TRBV6-1 and TRBJ2-5; D gene unclear. Germline V CDR1 and CDR2: MNHNS, SASEGT. CDR3 length: 11 amino acids. The CDR3 DNA reads TGTGCCAGCAGTGACCGTAAGACCCGGTACTTC. Translated, it gives CASSDRKTRYF.

This clonotype was recorded a few times. The genes are TRBV20-1 and TRBJ1-2, with TRBD1 matching over 8 bases. This CDR3 region has 13 residues. From germline, CDR1 is DFQATT and CDR2 SNEGSKA (reference sequence). Trimming took 6 bases from V and 6 from J; bases not matched to a gene: 9. The CDR3 DNA sequence: TGCAGTGCCCCGGGACAGGCTGGAAATGGCTACACCTTC. It specifies CSAPGQAGNGYTF.

By share, this clonotype counts as medium-sized. This rearrangement joins TRBV6-1 to TRBJ1-6, with D unclear. CDR3 length equals 12 residues. Trimming removed 2 bases from V and 8 bases from J, with 4 bases in between. Germline CDR1 reads MNHNS; CDR2 reads SASEGT. The CDR3 spells CASSEKYSPLHF. The CDR3 DNA reads as TGTGCCAGCAGTGAAAAGTATTCACCCCTCCACTTT.

This clonotype was observed a handful of times. The chain joins TRBV5-1 to TRBJ2-1, with 7 bases matching TRBD2. V lost 4 bases, J lost 5 bases, and 9 bases stayed unmatched. CDR3 size: 15 residues. Germline V gene data show CDR1 as SGHRS and CDR2 as YFSETQ. The DNA for the CDR3 is TGCGCCAGCAGCCGCCAGCGGGGCGGGAACAATGAGCAGTTCTTC. Translating gives CASSRQRGGNNEQFF. Complete variable domain (other parts from reference TRBV5-1 and TRBJ2-1): KAGVTQTPRYLIKTRGQQVTLSCSPISGHRSVSWYQQTPGQGLQFLFEYFSETQRNKGNFPGRFSGRQFSNSRSEMNVSTLELGDSALYLCASSRQRGGNNEQFFGPGTRLTVL.

The rearrangement joins TRBV18 to TRBJ2-2, with 15 bases identical to TRBD2. The CDR3 loop spans 19 amino acids. Per germline, CDR1 KGHSH and CDR2 LQKENI. Germline trimming cut 0 bases from V and 0 bases from J; bases unmatched to any gene: 2. CDR3 amino acids: CASSPPGLAGGPNTGELFF. The CDR3, as DNA: TGTGCCAGCTCACCACCGGGACTAGCGGGGGGCCCGAACACCGGGGAGCTGTTTTTT.